The 14 T cell receptor beta chains below were found in one sample sequenced in a study of cytomegalovirus exposure and HLA in healthy donors. Primers: 60 Vbeta forward and 13 Jbeta reverse. Data came from immunoSEQ multiplex PCR; TCRdb stores just in-frame clones and leaves some out. The sample shows nearly 200,000 clones, over 75% of them seen only once. The sequencing input was PBMCs. The receptors come from a boy between 2 and 10 years old in good health and CMV-seronegative.

J is TRBJ1-5 and V is TRBV9, with a possible D match to TRBD1 (5 bases). The CDR3 has 14 residues. Germline lookup yields CDR1 SGDLS and CDR2 YYNGEE. V lost 0 bases and J 4 bases, leaving 8 bases between the germline ends. In nucleotides, the CDR3 is TGTGCCAGCAGCGTAGTACAGGAGAATCAGCCCCAGCATTTT. This gives the protein CASSVVQENQPQHF. The whole variable domain, filled in from reference TRBV9 and TRBJ1-5, reads DSGVTQTPKHLITATGQRVTLRCSPRSGDLSVYWYQQSLDQGLQFLIQYYNGEERAKGNILERFSAQQFPDLHSELNLSSLELGDSALYFCASSVVQENQPQHFGDGTRLSIL.

Written as DNA, the CDR3 is TGTGCCAGCAGTCAGGGAGGGAACACTGAAGCTTTCTTT. It specifies CASSQGGNTEAFF. V gene TRBV25-1 combines with J gene TRBJ1-1, with D possibly matching TRBD1 (5 bases). V was cut by 5 bases and J by 1 base, with 8 bases left in between. The CDR3 loop spans 13 amino acids. The germline CDR1 and CDR2 sequences are MGHDK and SYGVNS.

CDR3 coding DNA: TGTGCCAGCAGCCCCCCCCGGGGACAGGGGTTCCCTGAAGCTTTCTTT. It yields the protein CASSPPRGQGFPEAFF. The chain is built from TRBV9 and TRBJ1-1, with 10 bases matching TRBD1. There are 16 residues in the CDR3. V lost 4 bases, J lost 6 bases, and 12 bases stayed unmatched. Germline V gene lookup returns CDR1 SGDLS and CDR2 YYNGEE.

The V gene is TRBV11-2, the J gene TRBJ2-5, with 14 bases identical to TRBD2. The germline V gene has CDR1 SGHAT and CDR2 FQNNGV. This CDR3 spans 18 amino acids. The V segment lost 5 bases and the J segment 5 bases; nucleotides outside the gene matches: 13. The CDR3 bases are TGTGCCAGCAGCCGAGGACTGACTAGCGGGGGGGCGGAGGAGACCCAGTACTTC. Translation gives CASSRGLTSGGAEETQYF.

The chain recombines TRBV11-2 with TRBJ1-1; D remains ambiguous. This CDR3 region has 16 residues. V was clipped by 1 base and J by 4 bases, with 16 bases between them. Germline V gene lookup returns CDR1 SGHAT and CDR2 FQNNGV. The CDR3 protein is CASSLVGVGERTEAFF. The DNA of the CDR3 is TGTGCCAGCAGCTTAGTGGGTGTCGGGGAACGCACTGAAGCTTTCTTT.

This chain connects TRBV5-1 to TRBJ2-7; tentative D call: TRBD1 (6 bases). V lost 3 bases to trimming and J lost 5 bases, with 15 bases between them. The CDR3 runs 14 residues. CDR1 is SGHRS and CDR2 is YFSETQ in the germline V gene. The CDR3 reads CASSSTGVGHEQYF. In DNA form, the CDR3 reads TGCGCCAGCAGCTCGACAGGTGTGGGGCACGAGCAGTACTTC.

V and J are TRBV5-4 and TRBJ1-1, with D perhaps matching TRBD1 (5 bases). Germline V CDR1 and CDR2: SGHNT, YYREEE (reference sequence). CDR3 length: 15 amino acids. Between the trimmed V and J ends, which lost 0 bases and 0 bases, there was a span of 9 bases. The CDR3 DNA follows: TGTGCCAGCAGCTTGGCCGCGGACATGAACACTGAAGCTTTCTTT. Amino acids: CASSLAADMNTEAFF.

This clone has just a few counts. The rearrangement joins TRBV5-6 to TRBJ1-4; 8 positions match TRBD1. The trim removed 1 base at V and 8 bases at J, leaving 4 bases unmatched. This CDR3 is built from 14 residues. Germline V gene data show CDR1 as SGHDT and CDR2 as YYEEEE. The CDR3 here is CASSLRQGLEKLFF. The CDR3 DNA reads TGTGCCAGCAGCTTGAGACAGGGGCTCGAAAAACTGTTTTTT.

The chain is built from TRBV7-2 and TRBJ1-1, with 9 bases identical to TRBD1. V dropped 3 bases and J dropped 4; count of bases not matched to a gene: 6. Germline V CDR1 and CDR2: SGHTA, FQGNSA. The CDR3 has 15 amino acids. As DNA, the CDR3 is TGTGCCAGCAGCTTCCTACAGGGGGCCGCCACTGAAGCTTTCTTT. It codes for CASSFLQGAATEAFF.

The chain employs TRBV29-1 and TRBJ2-3; TRBD2 might be the D (6 bases). Trimming left V 3 bases short and J 5 bases short, with 15 bases between. CDR3 length equals 14 residues. Germline V gene lookup returns CDR1 SQVTM and CDR2 ANQGSEA. The CDR3 nucleotides are TGCAGCGTTGAGGCGAGACTAGATAAAGATACGCAGTATTTT. It translates to CSVEARLDKDTQYF.

The table lists this clone with a few counts. CDR3 sequence (DNA): TGCAGCGGGAGGGCCGGCCAAGAGACCCAGTACTTC. Translating gives CSGRAGQETQYF. This chain connects TRBV29-1 to TRBJ2-5; D may be TRBD2 (6 bases). The CDR3 sequence is 12 residues long. Germline V gene lookup returns CDR1 SQVTM and CDR2 ANQGSEA. The V end lost 7 bases, the J end lost 1 base, and 10 bases lay between the germline ends.

This clone came up once. The J gene is TRBJ1-5, the V gene TRBV6-5; D gene unclear. Germline loops: CDR1 MNHEY, CDR2 SVGAGI. The CDR3 has 14 amino acids. V dropped 5 bases and J dropped 4 bases, with 12 bases sitting between them. The DNA of the CDR3 is TGTGCCAGCAGTGCCCGACGGGGAAATCAGCCCCAGCATTTT. This encodes CASSARRGNQPQHF.

The chain employs TRBV6-5 and TRBJ2-3; TRBD1 matches at 7 bases. V was pared by 6 bases and J by 2 bases, with 8 bases of the junction left unmatched. The CDR3 runs 15 residues. CDR1 and CDR2 (germline): MNHEY, SVGAGI. CDR3: CASRRGQVLTDTQYF. The CDR3 bases are TGTGCCAGCAGACGTGGACAGGTCCTCACAGATACGCAGTATTTT.

V and J are TRBV6-6 and TRBJ2-5; 7 bases align to TRBD2. CDR3 length: 14 residues. The V segment lost 7 bases and the J segment 5 bases; nucleotides outside the gene matches: 10. Germline CDR1 and CDR2: MNHNY and SVGAGI (reference sequence). This chain's CDR3 is CASKPAGSSETQYF. The CDR3 bases are TGTGCCAGCAAGCCAGCGGGGTCAAGTGAGACCCAGTACTTC.